The next 32 T cell receptor beta chains were all read from a single sample in a study of neurological immune-mediated disorders. TCRdb used MiXCR to reprocess the 5' RACE reads, holding one entry per CDR3 protein. There are about 30,000 distinct CDR3 sequences in the sample; roughly 15% occur only once, and 25% to 35% lies in the top ten. Sequenced input: PBMCs. These receptors came from a man aged 70-80 years in good health.

This clonotype was counted many times. V and J are TRBV11-2 and TRBJ2-3; a possible D gene is TRBD1 (6 bases). Trimming removed 3 bases at V and 2 bases at J, with 21 bases between. The CDR3 is 18 residues long. Germline V gives CDR1 SGHAT, CDR2 FQNNGV. CDR3 sequence: CASSFGGPIELFTDTQYF. CDR3 coding DNA: TGTGCCAGCAGCTTTGGGGGCCCTATAGAACTGTTCACAGATACGCAGTATTTT. The full variable domain, in which reference TRBV11-2 and TRBJ2-3 provide the parts outside the CDR3, is EAGVAQSPRYKIIEKRQSVAFWCNPISGHATLYWYQQILGQGPKLLIQFQNNGVVDDSQLPKDRFSAERLKGVDSTLKIQPAKLEDSAVYLCASSFGGPIELFTDTQYFGPGTRLTVL.

This clonotype was recorded many times. The chain uses TRBV9 and TRBJ2-3; D is perhaps TRBD1 (5 bases). Germline assignment: CDR1 SGDLS and CDR2 YYNGEE. The CDR3 is 17 residues long. V was trimmed by 4 bases and J by 0 bases, leaving 18 bases between them. The CDR3 protein is CASSPFTQTGSTDTQYF. The CDR3 nucleotides read TGTGCCAGCAGCCCTTTCACTCAAACAGGTAGCACAGATACGCAGTATTTT. The full variable domain, its missing parts supplied by reference TRBV9 and TRBJ2-3, is DSGVTQTPKHLITATGQRVTLRCSPRSGDLSVYWYQQSLDQGLQFLIQYYNGEERAKGNILERFSAQQFPDLHSELNLSSLELGDSALYFCASSPFTQTGSTDTQYFGPGTRLTVL.

In its sample, this clonotype was seen many times. The chain recombines TRBV11-2 with TRBJ2-2; D possibly corresponds to TRBD2 (5 bases). The germline V gene has CDR1 SGHAT and CDR2 FQNNGV. The CDR3 sequence is 14 residues long. V was cut by 4 bases and J by 3 bases, with 9 bases left in between. This CDR3 reads CASSSTRDTGELFF. The CDR3 DNA is TGTGCCAGCAGCTCGACGAGGGACACCGGGGAGCTGTTTTTT.

This clonotype was detected ten times or more. This rearrangement joins TRBV2 to TRBJ1-1; no firm D call. Germline lookup yields CDR1 SNHLY and CDR2 FYNNEI. Trimming cost V 6 bases and J 0 bases, with 14 bases left between them. CDR3 size: 15 residues. The CDR3 bases are TGTGCCAGCAGCGCCGAGGAGGCCCTGAACACTGAAGCTTTCTTT. Translated: CASSAEEALNTEAFF.

This clonotype was recorded many times. In DNA form, the CDR3 reads TGTGCCAGCAGTGAAGTTGCCCCCACAGATACGCAGTATTTT. Protein: CASSEVAPTDTQYF. The chain has TRBV2 and TRBJ2-3; unclear D gene. V dropped 1 base and J dropped 2 bases, with 7 bases sitting between them. This CDR3 spans 14 amino acids. Per the germline V gene, CDR1 is SNHLY and CDR2 is FYNNEI.

This clonotype was seen at least ten times. The rearrangement uses TRBV2 and TRBJ2-5, with D uncertain. The CDR3 contains 11 residues. Trimming removed 6 bases from V and 4 bases from J, with 6 bases in between. The germline V gene encodes CDR1 SNHLY and CDR2 FYNNEI. Here the CDR3 DNA reads TGTGCCAGCAGATTTGGAGAGACCCAGTACTTC. Protein sequence: CASRFGETQYF.

This clonotype is medium-sized within its sample. This CDR3 is CASSPQASSGNTIYF. CDR3 sequence (DNA): TGTGCCAGCAGCCCACAGGCTAGCTCTGGAAACACCATATATTTT. This chain uses TRBV9 with TRBJ1-3; a weak D match, TRBD1 (5 bases). This CDR3 region has 15 residues. Per germline, CDR1 SGDLS and CDR2 YYNGEE. Trimming left V 4 bases short and J 0 bases short, with 11 bases between.

This clonotype was observed many times. The gene calls are TRBV25-1 and TRBJ1-6, with a possible D match to TRBD1 (5 bases). Per germline, CDR1 MGHDK and CDR2 SYGVNS. The CDR3 has 15 residues. Trimming removed 2 bases at V and 2 bases at J, with 7 bases between. The DNA of the CDR3 is TGTGCCAGCAGTGAACGGGGCGCCTATAATTCACCCCTCCACTTT. Translating it yields CASSERGAYNSPLHF. The full variable domain, in which reference TRBV25-1 and TRBJ1-6 provide the parts outside the CDR3, is EADIYQTPRYLVIGTGKKITLECSQTMGHDKMYWYQQDPGMELHLIHYSYGVNSTEKGDLSSESTVSRIRTEHFPLTLESARPSHTSQYLCASSERGAYNSPLHFGNGTRLTVT.

The chain recombines TRBV10-3 with TRBJ1-6; 12 nucleotides agree with TRBD1. The V gene's germline CDR1 is ENHRY and CDR2 SYGVKD. After removal of 4 bases from V and 15 bases from J, the junction contained 7 bases not matched to a gene. This CDR3 is built from 14 residues. For the CDR3, the DNA is TGTGCCATCAGTGGGACCGGGACAGGGGGCGTCCTCCACTTT. Amino acids: CAISGTGTGGVLHF.

This clonotype was recorded many times. The J gene is TRBJ2-1, the V gene TRBV24-1; 11 nucleotides agree with TRBD2. Germline CDR1 KGHDR, CDR2 SFDVKD. Trimming at V came to 1 base and at J to 6 bases, leaving 4 bases not matched to a gene. The CDR3 sequence is 16 residues long. In nucleotides, the CDR3 is TGTGCCACCAGTGATTTAGGGACTAGCGGTGTCAATGAGCAGTTCTTC. It translates to CATSDLGTSGVNEQFF.

In its sample, this clonotype was seen many times. The rearrangement joins TRBV14 to TRBJ2-5; 7 bases match TRBD1. The J segment lost 1 base and the V segment lost 3 bases, leaving 5 bases of the junction unmatched. Per germline, CDR1 SGHDN and CDR2 FVKESK. The CDR3 is made up of 15 amino acids. The CDR3 spells CASSQMTGFQETQYF. In nucleotides, the CDR3 is TGTGCCAGCAGCCAGATGACAGGGTTCCAAGAGACCCAGTACTTC.

Remarks on this clonotype: The junction differs from germline at one of its ends, possibly a read error. This sequence joins TRBV12-3 or TRBV12-4 and TRBJ2-7; D might be TRBD1 (5 bases). The CDR3 consists of 12 residues. The CDR3 nucleotides are TGTGCCAGCCGGACAAGGGCATACGAGCAGTACTTT. Residues: CASRTRAYEQYF.

The sample holds many counts of this clonotype. The chain recombines TRBV11-2 with TRBJ1-2; 11 nucleotides match TRBD1. V trimming: 4 bases; J trimming: 3 bases; junction bases outside the gene matches: 7. Germline V CDR1 and CDR2: SGHAT, FQNNGV. The CDR3 sequence is 16 residues long. The CDR3 loop reads CASSSGGGQGDYGYTF. The CDR3 coding sequence is TGTGCCAGCAGCTCCGGAGGGGGACAGGGGGACTATGGCTACACCTTC.

This clonotype was detected many times. This chain connects TRBV7-9 to TRBJ1-6; D might be TRBD1 (5 bases). Germline V gives CDR1 SEHNR, CDR2 FQNEAQ (reference sequence). The CDR3 has 15 amino acids. With 1 base removed from V and 1 base from J, the gap between germline ends came to 5 bases. The DNA for the CDR3 is TGTGCCAGCAGCTTAGAGGGGTCCTATAATTCACCCCTCCACTTT. Protein sequence: CASSLEGSYNSPLHF.

This clonotype appeared many times. The V and J genes are TRBV20-1 and TRBJ1-2, with 11 bases identical to TRBD1. CDR3 size: 12 residues. Looked up from germline, CDR1 is DFQATT and CDR2 is SNEGSKA (reference sequence). V was pared by 4 bases and J by 8 bases, with 3 bases of the junction left unmatched. In nucleotides, the CDR3 is TGCAGTGCTAAGGACAGGGGGCTAGGCTACACCTTC. Translation gives CSAKDRGLGYTF.

The sample holds many counts of this clonotype. The chain has TRBV27 and TRBJ2-7; a possible D gene is TRBD2 (7 bases). There are 14 residues in the CDR3. Trimming removed 7 bases from V and 3 bases from J, with 16 bases in between. CDR1 MNHEY and CDR2 SMNVEV come from the germline V gene (reference sequence). CDR3 region: CASMRAGAGYEQYF. The CDR3, as DNA: TGTGCCAGCATGAGGGCGGGGGCGGGCTACGAGCAGTACTTC.

In its sample, this clonotype was seen many times. The chain uses TRBV12-3 or TRBV12-4 and TRBJ1-1; 9 bases line up with TRBD1. The V gene end was trimmed by 6 bases and the J gene end by 5 bases; junction bases not matched to a gene: 10. The CDR3 loop spans 15 amino acids. CDR3 sequence: CASSKPGQGNTEAFF. DNA of the CDR3: TGTGCCAGCAGCAAGCCGGGACAGGGAAATACTGAAGCTTTCTTT.

This clonotype was detected many times. The CDR3 DNA reads as TGTGCCACCAGTGAGGGGACGACGAGCAATCAGCCCCAGCATTTT. This sequence encodes CATSEGTTSNQPQHF. V is TRBV24-1 and J is TRBJ1-5; tentative D call: TRBD1 (5 bases). Germline-derived CDR1 and CDR2 are KGHDR and SFDVKD. CDR3 length: 15 residues. V lost 4 bases, J lost 1 base, and 10 bases lay in between.

Relative to its sample, this clonotype is medium-sized. The chain combines TRBV4-3 with TRBJ2-3; tentatively, D is TRBD2 (6 bases). The CDR3 consists of 17 residues. The V end was cut by 5 bases, the J end by 2 bases, with 20 bases between. Germline CDR1 is LGHNA and CDR2 is YSLEER. CDR3 loop: CASSDGTSPQDTDTQYF. CDR3 coding DNA: TGCGCCAGCAGCGATGGGACTTCCCCTCAAGACACAGATACGCAGTATTTT.

This clonotype was observed at least ten times. This CDR3 reads CASSHRQGPWTQYF. CDR3 sequence (DNA): TGTGCCAGCAGTCATCGACAGGGTCCCTGGACCCAGTACTTC. The rearrangement links TRBV12-3 or TRBV12-4 to TRBJ2-5, with 7 nucleotides matching TRBD1. V was pared by 5 bases and J by 7 bases, with 10 bases of the junction left unmatched. The CDR3 has 14 residues.

This clonotype was counted ten times or more. The rearrangement joins TRBV18 to TRBJ2-7; TRBD2 matches at 7 bases. This CDR3 has 14 amino acids. Germline-derived CDR1 and CDR2 are KGHSH and LQKENI. After removal of 2 bases from V and 3 bases from J, the junction contained 4 bases not matched to a gene. DNA for the CDR3: TGTGCCAGCTCACCAGGACTAGGGGTCTACGAGCAGTACTTC. Encoded protein: CASSPGLGVYEQYF.

This clonotype was detected ten times or more. The chain has TRBV27 and TRBJ2-7; no clear D gene. V lost 0 bases, J lost 2 bases, and 14 bases lay in between. The CDR3 has 16 residues. Germline V CDR1 and CDR2: MNHEY, SMNVEV (reference sequence). The CDR3 loop reads CASSLSRMASAYEQYF. The CDR3 DNA is TGTGCCAGCAGTTTATCGCGTATGGCGTCAGCCTACGAGCAGTACTTC.

This clonotype was seen repeatedly, ten times or more. The V gene is TRBV6-2 or TRBV6-3, the J gene TRBJ1-5, with D possibly being TRBD1 (6 bases). Germline CDR1 MNHEY, CDR2 SVGEGT. The CDR3 is 14 amino acids. V was trimmed by 10 bases and J by 7 bases, leaving 20 bases between them. Here the CDR3 DNA reads TGTGCCACCTACTCGTCAGGGGAAGGACAGCCCCAGCATTTT. This codes for CATYSSGEGQPQHF.

This clonotype has a count of ten or more. The genes are TRBV6-5 and TRBJ2-2; D is possibly TRBD2 (5 bases). The germline gives CDR1 MNHEY, CDR2 SVGAGI. This CDR3 has 14 amino acids. V gave up 5 bases and J gave up 6 bases, with 13 bases separating them. CDR3 nucleotide sequence: TGTGCCAGCAGTCCCCGTGATAGCGCCGGGGAGCTGTTTTTT. Its protein is CASSPRDSAGELFF.

This clonotype came up many times. The chain joins TRBV2 to TRBJ1-3, with no clear D. The CDR3 totals 15 residues. Germline CDR1 and CDR2: SNHLY and FYNNEI. V was trimmed by 4 bases and J by 0 bases, leaving 10 bases between them. The CDR3 reads CASSADRNSGNTIYF. Here the CDR3 DNA reads TGTGCCAGCAGTGCCGACCGAAACTCTGGAAACACCATATATTTT.

Ten or more counts support this clonotype. The V gene is TRBV5-1, the J gene TRBJ1-1; D is unresolved. The CDR3 contains 16 residues. Between the trimmed V and J ends, which lost 0 bases and 0 bases, there was a span of 12 bases. From germline, CDR1 is SGHRS and CDR2 YFSETQ. The CDR3 DNA reads TGCGCCAGCAGCTTGGGGCTGCTCCGCATGAACACTGAAGCTTTCTTT. It codes for CASSLGLLRMNTEAFF.

Many counts were recorded for this clonotype. The chain links TRBV5-1 to TRBJ2-5; the D gene could be TRBD1 or TRBD2 (5 bases each). This CDR3 region has 13 residues. Trimming stripped 0 bases from V and 4 bases from J, with 7 bases between. Per germline, CDR1 SGHRS and CDR2 YFSETQ. CDR3 coding DNA: TGCGCCAGCAGCTTGGAGGGACGAGAGACCCAGTACTTC. Its protein is CASSLEGRETQYF. Filled out from reference TRBV5-1 and TRBJ2-5, the complete variable domain reads KAGVTQTPRYLIKTRGQQVTLSCSPISGHRSVSWYQQTPGQGLQFLFEYFSETQRNKGNFPGRFSGRQFSNSRSEMNVSTLELGDSALYLCASSLEGRETQYFGPGTRLLVL.

Regarding this clonotype: This clone may be a read error of a much larger clone one base away. The chain couples TRBV11-2 to TRBJ1-1; weak D call: TRBD1 (5 bases). With 1 base removed from V and 7 bases from J, the gap between germline ends came to 19 bases. This CDR3 is 16 amino acids long. The V gene's germline CDR1 is SGHAT and CDR2 FQNNGV. CDR3 bases: TGTGCCAGCAGCTTAGGATTAGGACATGGGGCGGATGAAGCTTTCTTT. Translation gives CASSLGLGHGADEAFF. The complete variable domain, with remaining parts taken from reference TRBV11-2 and TRBJ1-1, reads EAGVAQSPRYKIIEKRQSVAFWCNPISGHATLYWYQQILGQGPKLLIQFQNNGVVDDSQLPKDRFSAERLKGVDSTLKIQPAKLEDSAVYLCASSLGLGHGADEAFFGQGTRLTVV.

Many counts were recorded for this clonotype. The rearrangement links TRBV3-1 to TRBJ1-2; 10 bases are shared with TRBD1. Germline trimming cut 6 bases from V and 8 bases from J; bases unmatched to any gene: 6. This CDR3 has 13 amino acids. Germline assignment: CDR1 LGHDT and CDR2 YNNKEL (reference sequence). The DNA for the CDR3 is TGTGCCAGCAGTCGACAGGGGGCGAGCGGCTACACCTTC. Translating gives CASSRQGASGYTF.

Turning to this clonotype: A much larger clone differs by one base, so this may be a read error. The V gene is TRBV12-3 or TRBV12-4, the J gene TRBJ1-1; D gene unclear. Trimming stripped 5 bases from V and 0 bases from J, with 16 bases between. The CDR3 sequence is 16 residues long. The CDR3 nucleotides read TGTGCCAGCAGTCCTCACGTTGGGGTATTGAACACTGAAGCTTTCTTT. Residues: CASSPHVGVLNTEAFF.

The V call is TRBV5-5, the J call TRBJ2-1; 13 bases line up with TRBD2. The CDR3 contains 16 residues. J was trimmed by 8 bases and V by 1 base; bases with no gene match: 6. The germline V gene encodes CDR1 SGHKS and CDR2 YYEKEE (reference sequence). CDR3 amino acids: CASSLSTSGRGYEQFF. Written as DNA, the CDR3 is TGTGCCAGCAGCTTGAGTACTAGCGGGAGGGGATATGAGCAGTTCTTC.

This clonotype was seen repeatedly, ten times or more. V is TRBV20-1 and J is TRBJ2-7; perhaps TRBD1 as D (6 bases). In germline, CDR1 is DFQATT, CDR2 SNEGSKA (reference sequence). This CDR3 is built from 14 residues. V was trimmed by 5 bases and J by 7 bases, leaving 21 bases between them. CDR3: CSAGAGDLTNEQYF. CDR3 coding DNA: TGCAGTGCTGGAGCAGGGGACCTGACTAATGAGCAGTACTTC.